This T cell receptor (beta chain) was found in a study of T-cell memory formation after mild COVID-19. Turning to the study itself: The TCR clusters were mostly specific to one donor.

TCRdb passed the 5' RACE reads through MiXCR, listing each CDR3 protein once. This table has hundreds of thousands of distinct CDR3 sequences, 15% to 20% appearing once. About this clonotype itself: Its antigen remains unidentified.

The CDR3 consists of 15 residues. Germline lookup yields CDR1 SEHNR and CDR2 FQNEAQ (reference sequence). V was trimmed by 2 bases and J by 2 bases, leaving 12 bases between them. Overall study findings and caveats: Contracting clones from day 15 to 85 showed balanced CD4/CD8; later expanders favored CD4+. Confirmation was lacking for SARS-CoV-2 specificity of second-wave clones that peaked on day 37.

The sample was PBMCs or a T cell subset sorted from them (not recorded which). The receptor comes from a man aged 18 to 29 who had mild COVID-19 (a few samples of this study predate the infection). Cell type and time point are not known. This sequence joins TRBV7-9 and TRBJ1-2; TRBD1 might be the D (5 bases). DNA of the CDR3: TGTGCCAGCAGCTTAACGTCTGGGGGGAACTATGGCTACACCTTC. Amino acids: CASSLTSGGNYGYTF.